These 32 T cell receptor beta chains were sequenced from one sample in a study of T cell responses to AZD1222 COVID-19 vaccine. Profiling relied on immunoSEQ multiplex PCR, and the TCRdb table lists in-frame clones only, not all of them. The sample consists of about 140,000 clones, over 90% of them appearing once. Source: peripheral blood, taken on day 0 of MenACWY control vaccination. These receptors came from an adult in good health.

Only a few counts were recorded for this clone. The V and J genes are TRBV12-3 or TRBV12-4 and TRBJ2-2; D remains unclear. CDR3 size: 13 residues. V dropped 6 bases and J dropped 6 bases, with 11 bases sitting between them. CDR3 DNA: TGTGCCAGCAGGTACTCTGGATCCGGGGAGCTGTTTTTT. Translated: CASRYSGSGELFF.

As to this clone: Additional DNA sequences in this sample encode the identical CDR3. V is TRBV27 and J is TRBJ1-5; D ambiguous. V lost 5 bases and J lost 4, with 9 bases in between. The CDR3 sequence is 13 residues long. Germline V lookup: CDR1 MNHEY, CDR2 SMNVEV (reference sequence). The CDR3 here is CASSPLSNQPQHF. CDR3 coding DNA: TGTGCCAGCAGTCCACTAAGTAATCAGCCCCAGCATTTT.

This sequence joins TRBV30 and TRBJ1-5; weak D call: TRBD1 (6 bases). Germline assignment: CDR1 GTSNPN and CDR2 SVGIG (reference sequence). V was clipped by 0 bases and J by 2 bases, with 8 bases between them. The CDR3 has 14 amino acids. The CDR3 DNA reads as TGTGCCTGGAGTGTAGCAGGGGGCAATCAGCCCCAGCATTTT. Its translation is CAWSVAGGNQPQHF.

The J gene is TRBJ2-1, the V gene TRBV27, with 9 bases identical to TRBD2. This CDR3 contains 17 residues. Trimming at V came to 3 bases and at J to 7 bases, leaving 13 bases not matched to a gene. Per the germline V gene, CDR1 is MNHEY and CDR2 is SMNVEV (reference sequence). Here the CDR3 DNA reads TGTGCCAGCAGTTTTAGGGGGGCGGGGGGGGAAGGAAATGAGCAGTTCTTC. It is translated as CASSFRGAGGEGNEQFF.

The chain employs TRBV19 and TRBJ2-7, with 7 bases identical to TRBD1. Germline lookup yields CDR1 LNHDA and CDR2 SQIVND (reference sequence). Trimming took 6 bases from V and 6 from J; bases not matched to a gene: 5. The CDR3 is 12 amino acids. CDR3 bases: TGTGCCAGTAGGGGGACAGTTCGCGAGCAGTACTTC. Translation gives CASRGTVREQYF. Looking up the rest from reference TRBV19 and TRBJ2-7 gives the full variable domain: DGGITQSPKYLFRKEGQNVTLSCEQNLNHDAMYWYRQDPGQGLRLIYYSQIVNDFQKGDIAEGYSVSREKKESFPLTVTSAQKNPTAFYLCASRGTVREQYFGPGTRLTVT.

The rearrangement uses TRBV6-5 and TRBJ2-7, with D possibly matching TRBD1 (6 bases). CDR3 size: 14 residues. Trimming shortened V by 8 bases and J by 3 bases, and 17 bases separated the two germline ends. The germline CDR1 and CDR2 sequences are MNHEY and SVGAGI. CDR3 DNA sequence: TGTGCCAGCCCCGGGACGGACAGTTTCTACGAGCAGTACTTC. Encoded protein: CASPGTDSFYEQYF.

The genes are TRBV28 and TRBJ1-5; D possibly corresponds to TRBD1 (6 bases). Trimming stripped 4 bases from V and 5 bases from J, with 18 bases between. The CDR3 runs to 16 residues. Germline V gene data show CDR1 as MDHEN and CDR2 as SYDVKM. The CDR3, as DNA: TGTGCCAGCAGTTCAAGGGGGACCGCCGTCGATCAGCCCCAGCATTTT. Residues: CASSSRGTAVDQPQHF.

As DNA, the CDR3 is TGTGCCAGCAGTTTAAGGGGGCGAGGCTACACCTTC. Amino acid sequence: CASSLRGRGYTF. The V and J genes are TRBV28 and TRBJ1-2; 7 bases align to TRBD1. Germline trimming cut 2 bases from V and 8 bases from J; bases unmatched to any gene: 2. The germline CDR1 and CDR2 sequences are MDHEN and SYDVKM. The CDR3 runs 12 residues.

V usage is TRBV6-2 or TRBV6-3 and J usage is TRBJ2-1; 7 nucleotides align to TRBD1. The V gene end was trimmed by 2 bases and the J gene end by 5 bases; junction bases not matched to a gene: 12. From germline, CDR1 is MNHEY and CDR2 SVGEGT. The CDR3 spans 17 residues. CDR3 sequence (DNA): TGTGCCAGCAGTTACCTCCGACAGGGCCTTTCTAACAATGAGCAGTTCTTC. Residues: CASSYLRQGLSNNEQFF.

This rearrangement joins TRBV28 to TRBJ1-3, with 9 bases that match TRBD1. This CDR3 spans 15 amino acids. Germline assignment: CDR1 MDHEN and CDR2 SYDVKM. With 6 bases clipped from V and 8 bases from J, the junction kept 11 bases outside the gene matches. This CDR3 reads CASSPGEGQGYTIYF. In DNA, the CDR3 is TGTGCCAGCAGCCCAGGGGAGGGACAGGGATACACCATATATTTT.

This rearrangement joins TRBV5-8 to TRBJ1-5; the D is unclear. V was shortened by 2 bases and J by 5 bases, with 11 bases between the two germline ends. CDR3 size: 14 residues. Germline lookup yields CDR1 SGHTS and CDR2 YDEGEE. The CDR3, as DNA: TGTGCCAGCAGCTTTATCAGTTTCCATCAGCCCCAGCATTTT. This encodes CASSFISFHQPQHF.

CDR3 coding DNA: TGTGCCAGCAGCCCGAATCGGGGGTCCTATAATTCACCCCTCCACTTT. Its protein product is CASSPNRGSYNSPLHF. J is TRBJ1-6 and V is TRBV7-9; weak D call: TRBD1 (5 bases). Germline V gives CDR1 SEHNR, CDR2 FQNEAQ (reference sequence). Deletions cut 5 bases from V and 1 base from J, with 12 bases between. The CDR3 spans 16 residues.

The chain employs TRBV28 and TRBJ2-2; 11 nucleotides agree with TRBD2. The V and J ends lost 3 bases and 4 bases, in that order; junction bases with no gene match: 7. Germline V gives CDR1 MDHEN, CDR2 SYDVKM. The CDR3 consists of 17 residues. In nucleotides, the CDR3 is TGTGCCAGCAGTTTCCCATCTAGCGGGAGGCCCACCGGGGAGCTGTTTTTT. It yields the protein CASSFPSSGRPTGELFF.

The rearrangement joins TRBV28 to TRBJ1-2, with a possible D match to TRBD1 (6 bases). Trimming took off 6 bases at V and 4 bases at J, with 12 bases between the two ends. Per germline, CDR1 MDHEN and CDR2 SYDVKM. There are 13 residues in the CDR3. CDR3 residues: CASRGGGGYGYTF. The CDR3 DNA sequence: TGTGCCAGCAGGGGAGGGGGAGGCTATGGCTACACCTTC.

CDR3 sequence: CASSQGSSGGYQETQYF. The CDR3, as DNA: TGCGCCAGCAGCCAAGGTTCCAGCGGGGGGTACCAAGAGACCCAGTACTTC. The chain is built from TRBV4-1 and TRBJ2-5, with 9 bases identical to TRBD2. The junction had 6 bases not matched to a gene; V was cut back by 1 base and J by 0 bases. CDR1 is MGHRA and CDR2 is YSYEKL in the germline V gene. The CDR3 has 17 residues.

The chain links TRBV10-3 to TRBJ2-3; 8 bases match TRBD2. With 2 bases clipped from V and 5 bases from J, the junction kept 0 bases outside the gene matches. The CDR3 has 13 residues. Germline CDR1 is ENHRY and CDR2 is SYGVKD. In nucleotides, the CDR3 is TGTGCCATCAGTGAGCGGGAGGGAGATACGCAGTATTTT. This encodes CAISEREGDTQYF.

The chain employs TRBV5-1 and TRBJ2-5; TRBD2 matches 9 bases. CDR3 size: 15 residues. Unmatched junction bases numbered 4, after V lost 2 bases and J lost 2 bases. CDR1 and CDR2 (germline): SGHRS, YFSETQ. CDR3: CASSLLAGLQETQYF. The CDR3 DNA sequence: TGCGCCAGCAGCTTACTAGCGGGTCTGCAAGAGACCCAGTACTTC.

J is TRBJ2-1 and V is TRBV3-1 (or the pseudogene TRBV3-2); D possibly corresponds to TRBD2 (5 bases). CDR1 is LGHDT and CDR2 is YNNKEL in the germline V gene (reference sequence). V was trimmed by 1 base and J by 14 bases, leaving 12 bases between them. The CDR3 is made up of 12 amino acids. The CDR3 spells CASSQGRTVEFF. As DNA, the CDR3 is TGTGCCAGCAGCCAAGGGAGGACCGTCGAGTTCTTC.

The V gene is TRBV2, the J gene TRBJ2-2, with D possibly called TRBD1 or TRBD2 (5 bases each). This CDR3 has 11 amino acids. Germline CDR1 SNHLY, CDR2 FYNNEI. The V and J ends lost 6 bases and 7 bases respectively, with 6 bases between them. In DNA form, the CDR3 reads TGTGCCAGCAGGGGGGTCGGGGAGCTGTTTTTT. Translating gives CASRGVGELFF.

This chain uses TRBV20-1 with TRBJ1-1; D is ambiguous. Trimming shortened V by 4 bases and J by 12 bases, and 12 bases separated the two germline ends. This CDR3 has 10 residues. Germline lookup yields CDR1 DFQATT and CDR2 SNEGSKA (reference sequence). The CDR3 loop reads CSATLSRTFF. The CDR3 DNA reads as TGCAGTGCTACTTTGTCTAGAACTTTCTTT.

This clone appeared a single time. V and J are TRBV12-3 or TRBV12-4 and TRBJ2-5; no clear D. Trimming pared 8 bases from V and 0 bases from J, leaving 10 bases between. The CDR3 loop spans 13 amino acids. The CDR3 here is CASQDGYQETQYF. The CDR3 DNA is TGTGCCAGCCAGGACGGATACCAAGAGACCCAGTACTTC.

V and J are TRBV7-2 and TRBJ1-2; possible D gene TRBD1, 5 bases. Germline CDR1 reads SGHTA; CDR2 reads FQGNSA. V was shortened by 1 base and J by 0 bases, with 18 bases between the two germline ends. The CDR3 length is 18 residues. The CDR3 nucleotides read TGTGCCAGCAGCTTAGTTAGTACAGCCCAGGGAGCTAACTATGGCTACACCTTC. Translating gives CASSLVSTAQGANYGYTF.

This chain uses TRBV10-1 with TRBJ2-1, with D uncertain. The length of the CDR3 is 13 residues. The V and J ends lost 3 bases and 8 bases respectively, with 11 bases between them. The germline V gene encodes CDR1 WNHNN and CDR2 SYGVQD (reference sequence). DNA for the CDR3: TGCGCCAGCAGTGAAAGGTCCACGGATGAGCAGTTCTTC. It translates to CASSERSTDEQFF.

This clone occurred once. The V and J genes are TRBV2 and TRBJ2-7; 8 bases line up with TRBD2. CDR1 and CDR2 from the germline V gene are SNHLY and FYNNEI. The length of the CDR3 is 16 residues. The V segment lost 5 bases and the J segment 2 bases; nucleotides outside the gene matches: 11. The CDR3 DNA is TGTGCCAGCAGTCTTGGCGGGGGGTCTTTCCCCTACGAGCAGTACTTC. It is translated as CASSLGGGSFPYEQYF.

The rearrangement joins TRBV2 to TRBJ1-6; tentative D call: TRBD1 (5 bases). CDR3 size: 13 residues. Trimming took 4 bases from V and 9 from J, leaving 10 bases between them. CDR1 and CDR2 from the germline V gene are SNHLY and FYNNEI. The DNA of the CDR3 is TGTGCCAGCAGTGGACAGATTAGTTCACCCCTCCACTTT. Translated: CASSGQISSPLHF.

V and J are TRBV5-1 and TRBJ2-7; D gene uncertain. Trimming cost V 4 bases and J 1 base, with 12 bases left between them. In germline, CDR1 is SGHRS, CDR2 YFSETQ. The CDR3 totals 14 residues. The CDR3 DNA reads as TGCGCCAGCAGCGGAGTGGCAGGATCCTACGAGCAGTACTTC. This translates into CASSGVAGSYEQYF.

In this sample, this clone turned up once. The chain joins TRBV21-1 to TRBJ2-3; the DNA was not used to check the table's D call, TRBD1. TRBV21-1 is listed as a pseudogene. There are 17 residues in the CDR3. CDR3 in amino acids: CASSKRDSNFSTDTQYF. As DNA, the CDR3 is TGTGCCAGCAGCAAGAGGGACAGCAATTTCAGCACAGATACGCAGTATTTT.

V usage is TRBV2 and J usage is TRBJ1-1; D is uncertain. The germline V gene encodes CDR1 SNHLY and CDR2 FYNNEI. With 6 bases removed from V and 0 bases from J, the gap between germline ends came to 11 bases. The CDR3 extends over 14 amino acids. The CDR3 is CASRMLLVNTEAFF. CDR3 DNA sequence: TGTGCCAGCAGGATGTTGCTAGTGAACACTGAAGCTTTCTTT.

The genes are TRBV5-5 and TRBJ2-7, with TRBD1 identical over 9 bases. CDR1 is SGHKS and CDR2 is YYEKEE in the germline V gene (reference sequence). The V gene end was trimmed by 5 bases and the J gene end by 5 bases; junction bases not matched to a gene: 5. CDR3 size: 13 residues. CDR3 in amino acids: CASSSGTGHEQYF. The DNA of the CDR3 is TGTGCCAGCAGTTCCGGGACAGGGCACGAGCAGTACTTC.

This clone was seen a handful of times. This chain joins TRBV12-3 or TRBV12-4 and TRBJ1-5; D possibly corresponds to TRBD1 (5 bases). V was clipped by 6 bases and J by 5 bases, with 11 bases between them. The CDR3 contains 13 residues. The CDR3 DNA follows: TGTGCCAGCAGCAACAGGAATGATCAGCCCCAGCATTTT. Translation gives CASSNRNDQPQHF.

This chain joins TRBV5-1 and TRBJ2-7, with D maybe TRBD2 (5 bases). V was cut by 5 bases and J by 3 bases, with 18 bases left in between. Looked up from germline, CDR1 is SGHRS and CDR2 is YFSETQ. The CDR3 length is 15 residues. The CDR3 spells CASSHGLEGFYEQYF. The CDR3 nucleotides are TGCGCCAGCAGTCATGGGCTTGAGGGTTTCTACGAGCAGTACTTC.

V gene TRBV7-9 combines with J gene TRBJ1-2, with D uncertain. The V and J ends lost 1 base and 8 bases respectively, with 14 bases between them. Looked up from germline, CDR1 is SEHNR and CDR2 is FQNEAQ (reference sequence). The length of the CDR3 is 14 residues. CDR3 residues: CASSLDNRERGYTF. The CDR3 coding sequence is TGTGCCAGCAGCTTAGATAACAGAGAAAGGGGCTACACCTTC.